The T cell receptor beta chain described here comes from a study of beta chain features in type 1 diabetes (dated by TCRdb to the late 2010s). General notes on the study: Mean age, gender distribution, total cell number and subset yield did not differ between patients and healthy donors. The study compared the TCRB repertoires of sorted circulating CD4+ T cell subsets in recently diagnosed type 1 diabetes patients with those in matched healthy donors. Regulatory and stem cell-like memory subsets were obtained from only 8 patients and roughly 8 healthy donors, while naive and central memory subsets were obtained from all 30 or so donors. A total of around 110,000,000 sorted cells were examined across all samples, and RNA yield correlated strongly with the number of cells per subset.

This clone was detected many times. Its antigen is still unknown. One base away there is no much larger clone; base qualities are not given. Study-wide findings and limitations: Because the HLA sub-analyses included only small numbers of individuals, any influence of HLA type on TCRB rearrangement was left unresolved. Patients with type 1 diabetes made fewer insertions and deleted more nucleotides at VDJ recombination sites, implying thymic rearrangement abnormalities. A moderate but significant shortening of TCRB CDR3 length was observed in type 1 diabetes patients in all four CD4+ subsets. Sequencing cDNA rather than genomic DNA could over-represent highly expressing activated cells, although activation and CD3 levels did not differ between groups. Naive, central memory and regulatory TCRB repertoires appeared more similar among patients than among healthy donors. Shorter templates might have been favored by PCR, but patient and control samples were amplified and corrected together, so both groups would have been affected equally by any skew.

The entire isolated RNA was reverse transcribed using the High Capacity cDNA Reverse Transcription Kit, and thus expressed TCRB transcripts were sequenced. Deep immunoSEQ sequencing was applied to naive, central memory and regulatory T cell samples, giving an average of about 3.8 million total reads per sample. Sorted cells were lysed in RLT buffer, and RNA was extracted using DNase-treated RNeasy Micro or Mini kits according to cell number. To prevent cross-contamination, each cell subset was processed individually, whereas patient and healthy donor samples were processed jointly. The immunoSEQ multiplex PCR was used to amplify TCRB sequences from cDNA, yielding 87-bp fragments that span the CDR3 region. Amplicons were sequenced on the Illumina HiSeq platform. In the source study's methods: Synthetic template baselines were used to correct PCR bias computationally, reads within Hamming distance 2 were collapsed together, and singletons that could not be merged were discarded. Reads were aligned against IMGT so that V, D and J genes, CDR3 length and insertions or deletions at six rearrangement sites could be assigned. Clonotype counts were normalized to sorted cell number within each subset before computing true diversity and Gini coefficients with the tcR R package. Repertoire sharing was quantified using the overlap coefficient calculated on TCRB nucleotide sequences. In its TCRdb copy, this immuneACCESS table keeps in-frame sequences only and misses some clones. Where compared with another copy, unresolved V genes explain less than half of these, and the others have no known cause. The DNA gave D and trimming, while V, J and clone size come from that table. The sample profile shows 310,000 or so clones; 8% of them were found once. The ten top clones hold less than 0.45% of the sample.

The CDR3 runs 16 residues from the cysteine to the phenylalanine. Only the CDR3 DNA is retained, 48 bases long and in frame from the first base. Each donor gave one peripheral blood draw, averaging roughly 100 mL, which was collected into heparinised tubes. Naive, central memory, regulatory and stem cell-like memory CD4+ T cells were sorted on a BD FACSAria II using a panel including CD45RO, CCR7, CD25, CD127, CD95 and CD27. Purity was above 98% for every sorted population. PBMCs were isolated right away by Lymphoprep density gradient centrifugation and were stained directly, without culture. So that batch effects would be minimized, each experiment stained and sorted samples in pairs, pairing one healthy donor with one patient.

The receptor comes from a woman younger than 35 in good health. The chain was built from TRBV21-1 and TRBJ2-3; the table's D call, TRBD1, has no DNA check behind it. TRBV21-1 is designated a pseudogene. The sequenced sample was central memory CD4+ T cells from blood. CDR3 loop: CASSNQGGWITDTQYF. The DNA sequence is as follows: TGTGCCAGCAGCAACCAGGGGGGATGGATCACAGATACGCAGTATTTT.